These T cell receptor beta chains were read from a single sample in a study of blood T cell repertoires in COVID-19. Profiled with immunoSEQ multiplex PCR; TCRdb holds only in-frame clones, not every one. The data contain about 300,000 clones, approximately 88% of them seen just once; the ten biggest clones take up 5.5% to 8%. Material for sequencing was peripheral blood. Every receptor here comes from a woman between 25 and 40 years old who had recovered from COVID-19. Both conserved end residues are part of each CDR3. A D gene is named only where the DNA matches it firmly. Clone size is given for some rows only: seen once, a few or many times, or a class if the clone is expanded.

cdr3_length clone_size j_call v_call d_call cdr3_nt cdr3_aa
13 - TRBJ1-2 TRBV7-8 TRBD1 TGTGCCAGCAGCCCGGGACAGTCCTATGGCTACACCTTC CASSPGQSYGYTF
15 once TRBJ2-1 TRBV19 - TGTGCCAGTAGTATAAACCAGGGCCTCTTGGGTGAGCAGTTCTTC CASSINQGLLGEQFF
11 - TRBJ2-7 TRBV2 - TGTGCCAGCTGGGCCTCCTACGAGCAGTACTTC CASWASYEQYF
16 - TRBJ2-1 TRBV5-1 TRBD2 TGCGCCAGCAGCTTGGCCGGAACGGGACTAGCGGGAGAGCAGTTCTTC CASSLAGTGLAGEQFF
15 - TRBJ2-5 TRBV15 - TGTGCCACCAGCAGAGATCGGGGGGCCCAAGAGACCCAGTACTTC CATSRDRGAQETQYF
15 - TRBJ1-2 TRBV7-2 - TGTGCCAGCAGCTTAGATGGCGGGGGTAACTATGGCTACACCTTC CASSLDGGGNYGYTF
13 - TRBJ2-7 TRBV28 - TGTGCCAGCAGTTTAGGACAGCTCTACGAGCAGTACTTC CASSLGQLYEQYF
14 - TRBJ1-2 TRBV5-4 TRBD1 TGTGCCAGCAGCTTAGACAGGGGGAACGGTGGCTACACCTTC CASSLDRGNGGYTF
15 - TRBJ2-5 TRBV27 - TGTGCCAGCAGCATACGAGGAACCTCCTTCGAGACCCAGTACTTC CASSIRGTSFETQYF
15 - TRBJ1-6 TRBV9 TRBD1 TGTGCCAGCAGCGTAGGCAGGGGGCGAGCCTCACCCCTCCACTTT CASSVGRGRASPLHF
17 - TRBJ2-3 TRBV6-2/TRBV6-3 TRBD2 TGTGCCAGCAGTTGGGATAGCGGGGGAATGTTCACAGATACGCAGTATTTT CASSWDSGGMFTDTQYF
13 - TRBJ1-2 TRBV7-8 TRBD1 TGTGCCAGCAGCTCGGACAGGGGATATGGCTACACCTTC CASSSDRGYGYTF
15 - TRBJ2-7 TRBV10-2 - TGCGCCAGCAGATCTGGGGCGGGGAGCTCCTACGAGCAGTACTTC CASRSGAGSSYEQYF
15 - TRBJ1-6 TRBV6-5 - TGTGCCAGCACCGAAGGTACAGGATATAATTCACCCCTCCACTTT CASTEGTGYNSPLHF
16 - TRBJ2-2 TRBV9 TRBD2 TGTGCCAGCAGTCTAGCGGGGACCTATAACACCGGGGAGCTGTTTTTT CASSLAGTYNTGELFF
15 few TRBJ2-1 TRBV28 TRBD2 TGTGCCCTAGGGAGAGGCGGGGGGGCCTGGGGTGAGCAGTTCTTC CALGRGGGAWGEQFF
13 - TRBJ2-1 TRBV7-9 - TGTGCCAGCAGCTTAATCCTGTACAATGAGCAGTTCTTC CASSLILYNEQFF
16 - TRBJ2-5 TRBV18 TRBD1 TGTGCCAGCTCACCCGGGACAGGGACGGGAGGAGAGACCCAGTACTTC CASSPGTGTGGETQYF
16 - TRBJ1-2 TRBV28 TRBD1 TGTGCCAGCAGCACTACGACCGGGACAGCCTACTATGGCTACACCTTC CASSTTTGTAYYGYTF
14 once TRBJ1-5 TRBV19 - TGTGCCAGTAGTATTCGGGAGTGGGGTCAGCCCCAGCATTTT CASSIREWGQPQHF
13 - TRBJ1-4 TRBV30 - TGTGCCTGGAGTCGGGGTGGGGATGAAAAACTGTTTTTT CAWSRGGDEKLFF
17 - TRBJ1-5 TRBV19 - TGTGCCAGTAGTATTGGACTCTCCGTGGTTAGCAATCAGCCCCAGCATTTT CASSIGLSVVSNQPQHF
15 - TRBJ1-6 TRBV6-5 - TGTGCCACCACGCGCGGGGGGAATCTTGGTTCACCCCTCCACTTT CATTRGGNLGSPLHF
15 - TRBJ1-3 TRBV28 - TGTGCCAGCAGTTCGGGTACCTACTCTGGAAACACCATATATTTT CASSSGTYSGNTIYF
16 few TRBJ2-2 TRBV19 TRBD2 TGTGCCAGTAGTATTCGGGACTACCCTCGCACCGGGGAGCTGTTTTTT CASSIRDYPRTGELFF
15 - TRBJ2-5 TRBV9 TRBD2 TGTGCCAGCAGCCAAGACGCGGGGGGGCGGGAGACCCAGTACTTC CASSQDAGGRETQYF
18 - TRBJ2-3 TRBV19 TRBD1 TGTGCCAGTAGTATTGACGGGCCTAGACAGGGGCGCACAGATACGCAGTATTTT CASSIDGPRQGRTDTQYF
16 - TRBJ2-7 TRBV10-3 - TGTGCCATCAGTGCGTCGGAGCTTCGCCTCTCCTACGAGCAGTACTTC CAISASELRLSYEQYF
15 - TRBJ1-5 TRBV7-8 TRBD1 TGTGCCAGCAGCCGGGGACAGACTAGCAATCAGCCCCAGCATTTT CASSRGQTSNQPQHF
14 - TRBJ1-1 TRBV5-1 - TGCGCCAGCAGACAAGACAGGACTTACACTGAAGCTTTCTTT CASRQDRTYTEAFF
15 few TRBJ2-7 TRBV5-1 - TGCGCCAGCAGCTTATCTACAGGATTGGGTTACGAGCAGTACTTC CASSLSTGLGYEQYF
15 - TRBJ2-2 TRBV30 TRBD1 TGTGCCTGGAGTGGCCGGACAGGGAACACCGGGGAGCTGTTTTTT CAWSGRTGNTGELFF
15 - TRBJ1-2 TRBV3-1/TRBV3-2 - TGTGCCAGCAGCCCAAGACAATTCGGAACGGGAGGCTACACCTTC CASSPRQFGTGGYTF
14 few TRBJ2-7 TRBV7-9 - TGTGCCAGCAGCTTAGGTGACTCCCAGAAGGAGCAGTACTTC CASSLGDSQKEQYF
17 - TRBJ1-2 TRBV5-4 TRBD1 TGTGCCGCCAGAAGGGGGGGACAGGGGGCCATAAACTATGGCTACACCTTC CAARRGGQGAINYGYTF
14 - TRBJ1-6 TRBV14 - TGTGCCAGCAGCCAAGCGGTCGTCGGGGAACCCCTCCACTTT CASSQAVVGEPLHF
15 - TRBJ1-4 TRBV19 TRBD1 TGTGCCAGTAGGGAGACAGGGCTCCGGTTTGAAAAACTGTTTTTT CASRETGLRFEKLFF
18 once TRBJ1-4 TRBV4-1 TRBD1 TGCGCCAGCAGTCCTAGGTCGTCGGGACAGGGGGGGAAGGAAAAACTGTTTTTT CASSPRSSGQGGKEKLFF
20 - TRBJ2-7 TRBV23-1 TRBD1 TGCGCCAGCAGTCAAATCCTAGCCTTCTTAGGACAGGGGTTCTCCTACGAGCAGTACTTC CASSQILAFLGQGFSYEQYF
15 few TRBJ1-5 TRBV30 TRBD1 TGTGCCTGGAGTGTCAGGGGGATTAGCAATCAGCCCCAGCATTTT CAWSVRGISNQPQHF
14 - TRBJ2-1 TRBV5-1 TRBD2 TGCGCCAGCAGCTTGACAGCGGGGGCGAATGAGCAGTTCTTC CASSLTAGANEQFF
15 - TRBJ2-3 TRBV9 - TGTGCCAGCAGCCCCGCGAATGTGGGGAGGGATACGCAGTATTTT CASSPANVGRDTQYF
19 - TRBJ2-7 TRBV11-2 - TGTGCCAGCAGCTTCCGGCGGGGTGGGGGTTTAGGGAAAGACTACGAGCAGTACTTC CASSFRRGGGLGKDYEQYF
16 - TRBJ2-1 TRBV25-1 TRBD2 TGTGCCAGCAGCCTATCGGGACTAGCGGGGTCGGCTGAGCAGTTCTTC CASSLSGLAGSAEQFF
13 - TRBJ2-3 TRBV5-6 - TGTGCCAGCAGCGGGACTAGCACAGATACGCAGTATTTT CASSGTSTDTQYF
12 - TRBJ1-5 TRBV12-3/TRBV12-4 - TGTGCCAGCAGCGGAGGGGACCAGCCCCAGCATTTT CASSGGDQPQHF
16 - TRBJ2-1 TRBV4-3 TRBD1 TGCGCCAGCAGCCCCTCCGGGACAGAGGAATACAATGAGCAGTTCTTC CASSPSGTEEYNEQFF
15 - TRBJ2-1 TRBV5-6 TRBD1 TGTGCCAGCAGCCCACTAGGACAGGGATACAATGAGCAGTTCTTC CASSPLGQGYNEQFF
16 once TRBJ1-6 TRBV28 - TGTGCCAGCAGTTTAACTTCAGGGGCTGGAAATTCACCCCTCCACTTT CASSLTSGAGNSPLHF
16 once TRBJ2-2 TRBV5-1 - TGCGCCAGCAGCTTCCCCCGGGACATAAACACCGGGGAGCTGTTTTTT CASSFPRDINTGELFF
14 - TRBJ2-5 TRBV27 - TGTGCCAGCAGTTTTTGGGGGCCGGGAGAGACCCAGTACTTC CASSFWGPGETQYF